This T cell receptor (beta chain) stems from a study of early T cells in non-severe SARS-CoV-2 infection. Per germline, CDR1 SGDLS and CDR2 YYNGEE. V lost 0 bases and J lost 1, with 7 bases in between. The CDR3 totals 15 residues. In TCRdb, the 5' RACE reads were re-called with MiXCR into one record per CDR3 protein. Of 75,000 to 100,000 distinct CDR3 sequences listed, approximately 16% are singletons. The receptor's source is an adult who was a healthcare worker with PCR-confirmed SARS-CoV-2 infection or an uninfected control (not recorded which). Source material: whole blood. The chain employs TRBV9 and TRBJ2-2; no definite D call. DNA of the CDR3: TGTGCCAGCAGCGTAGGCTCGATGAACACCGGGGAGCTGTTTTTT. Translated, it gives CASSVGSMNTGELFF.